The 15 T cell receptor beta chains given below trace back to one sample, sequenced in a study of blood T cells in healthy people across ages. A second PCR, run for roughly 7 to 12 cycles, used a sample-barcoded 5' primer plus a J-beta primer mix. MiXCR, applied by TCRdb to the 5' RACE reads, yields one record per CDR3 protein. The sample comprises about 1.7 million distinct CDR3 sequences, 28% of which are singletons, and 7.7% rests with the top ten. Sequencing input: blood. These receptors were obtained from a woman aged 25 to 45 in good health.

This clonotype was counted only a few times. A junction end diverges from the germline sequence, so it may reflect a read error. The chain combines TRBV9 with TRBJ2-7; tentative D call: TRBD1 (7 bases). Germline V CDR1 and CDR2: SGDLS, YYNGEE. The CDR3 is 14 amino acids. The CDR3 bases are TGTGCCAGCAGCGTCGGAGGGGGCGGGTACGGGCAGTACTTC. Amino acid sequence: CASSVGGGGYGQYF.

This clonotype was seen only a few times. The rearrangement joins TRBV12-3 or TRBV12-4 to TRBJ1-1, with a possible D match to TRBD1 (5 bases). The V end was cut by 5 bases, the J end by 4 bases, with 11 bases between. The CDR3 is 13 amino acids. The CDR3 is CASSPQEATEAFF. CDR3 coding DNA: TGTGCCAGCAGTCCACAGGAGGCCACTGAAGCTTTCTTT.

The chain has TRBV6-6 and TRBJ1-2, with TRBD1 identical over 9 bases. CDR3 length: 16 residues. V was clipped by 0 bases and J by 4 bases; unmatched bases: 6. Germline-derived CDR1 and CDR2 are MNHNY and SVGAGI (reference sequence). CDR3 sequence reads: CASSYSGQGSVYGYTF. The CDR3 DNA is TGTGCCAGCAGTTACTCGGGACAGGGATCTGTCTATGGCTACACCTTC.

This clonotype was recorded many times. The chain has TRBV24-1 and TRBJ2-7; tentatively, D is TRBD2 (5 bases). V was shortened by 7 bases and J by 3 bases, with 15 bases between the two germline ends. CDR3 size: 14 residues. CDR1 and CDR2 (germline): KGHDR, SFDVKD. The CDR3 loop reads CATRSSSGSYEQYF. CDR3 sequence (DNA): TGTGCCACCAGATCGAGCAGCGGAAGCTACGAGCAGTACTTC.

The chain employs TRBV5-6 and TRBJ2-1; the D gene is possibly TRBD2 (6 bases). V lost 3 bases to trimming and J lost 3 bases, with 10 bases between them. Germline CDR1 SGHDT, CDR2 YYEEEE. This CDR3 contains 14 residues. CDR3 protein: CASSWGLNYNEQFF. The CDR3, as DNA: TGTGCCAGCAGCTGGGGACTGAACTACAATGAGCAGTTCTTC.

CDR3 sequence reads: CASSPGGLAEQYF. DNA for the CDR3: TGCGCCAGCAGCCCCGGTGGATTGGCCGAGCAGTACTTC. The chain joins TRBV5-1 to TRBJ2-7; D is uncertain. Trimming left V 4 bases short and J 6 bases short, with 14 bases between. This CDR3 contains 13 residues. Germline CDR1 and CDR2: SGHRS and YFSETQ.

Of note for this clonotype: One end of the junction varies from germline; a read error may be responsible. J is TRBJ2-1 and V is TRBV7-9; 7 positions match TRBD2. Germline V gene lookup returns CDR1 SEHNR and CDR2 FQNEAQ (reference sequence). This CDR3 spans 14 amino acids. For the CDR3, the DNA is TGTGCCGGCAGCTTACGGGACGGGGACTACGAGCAGTTCTTC. It translates to CAGSLRDGDYEQFF.

A few counts support this clonotype. This sequence joins TRBV20-1 and TRBJ2-3, with D tentatively TRBD2 (5 bases). CDR3 length: 14 amino acids. Germline V gene data show CDR1 as DFQATT and CDR2 as SNEGSKA (reference sequence). V was pared by 6 bases and J by 4 bases, with 17 bases between. The CDR3 is CSAENSAKADTQYF. CDR3 sequence (DNA): TGCAGTGCCGAAAATAGCGCGAAAGCAGATACGCAGTATTTT.

The chain uses TRBV7-2 and TRBJ1-2; 9 nucleotides align to TRBD1. This CDR3 contains 17 residues. CDR1 SGHTA and CDR2 FQGNSA come from the germline V gene. With 2 bases clipped from V and 4 bases from J, the junction kept 11 bases outside the gene matches. CDR3 nucleotide sequence: TGTGCCAGCAGCTTACTAGGGGGACAGGGAGATAGCTATGGCTACACCTTC. This codes for CASSLLGGQGDSYGYTF.

This clonotype was counted ten times or more. This chain links TRBV6-1 with TRBJ2-5; D gene ambiguous. The V end was cut by 2 bases, the J end by 3 bases, with 7 bases between. The CDR3 loop spans 13 amino acids. The germline V gene has CDR1 MNHNS and CDR2 SASEGT. The CDR3 is CASSEYEKETQYF. CDR3 in DNA: TGTGCCAGCAGTGAATATGAGAAAGAGACCCAGTACTTC.

This clonotype was counted only a few times. The chain combines TRBV5-5 with TRBJ2-7; D possibly matches TRBD1 or TRBD2 (5 bases each). The CDR3 totals 13 residues. Per the germline V gene, CDR1 is SGHKS and CDR2 is YYEKEE (reference sequence). The V gene lost 0 bases and the J gene lost 7 bases, with 11 bases spanning the gap. CDR3 sequence reads: CASSLAREHEQYF. The DNA for the CDR3 is TGTGCCAGCAGCTTGGCCAGGGAGCATGAGCAGTACTTC.

This clonotype has a handful of counts. The chain has TRBV6-5 and TRBJ1-1, with 11 nucleotides matching TRBD1. Germline assignment: CDR1 MNHEY and CDR2 SVGAGI. The ends lost 0 bases at V and 5 bases at J; junction bases unmatched: 8. CDR3 size: 17 residues. The CDR3 DNA reads as TGTGCCAGCAGTTACTCGATGGGGACAGGGGGTGGTACTGAAGCTTTCTTT. It specifies CASSYSMGTGGGTEAFF.

Concerning this clonotype itself: An end of the junction differs from the germline gene, which may be a read error. This chain uses TRBV12-3 or TRBV12-4 with TRBJ1-4; 9 bases fit TRBD1. CDR3 length: 15 amino acids. CDR3 region: CASTQNRGRQGKRFF. The CDR3 DNA sequence: TGTGCCAGCACACAGAACAGGGGGCGTCAGGGCAAACGGTTTTTT.

V usage is TRBV3-1 and J usage is TRBJ2-1; weak D call: TRBD2 (7 bases). The germline V and J ends were trimmed by 3 bases and 6 bases, with 21 bases remaining between them. CDR3 length equals 17 residues. Germline V gene data show CDR1 as LGHDT and CDR2 as YNNKEL (reference sequence). In DNA, the CDR3 is TGTGCCAGCAGCCAGCACGTAGGGGGGGCCGCTGGCAATGAGCAGTTCTTC. It specifies CASSQHVGGAAGNEQFF.

V is TRBV6-4 and J is TRBJ2-3; D might be TRBD2 (5 bases). V lost 11 bases and J lost 5, with 20 bases in between. The CDR3 contains 14 residues. Germline CDR1 MRHNA, CDR2 SNTAGT. CDR3 bases: TGTGCCGGAGACACCCGGGATGTCGGAGATACGCAGTATTTT. It specifies CAGDTRDVGDTQYF.